These 5 T cell receptor beta chains originate from one sample sequenced in a study of human T cells and chemical hapten exposure. One entry per CDR3 protein results from TCRdb running MiXCR on the RACE reads. The table includes about 42,000 distinct CDR3 sequences, around 12% detected once. The time point here: pre-sensitization, week 0. Treatment: therapeutic diphenylcyclopropenone sensitization with weekly scalp DPC. The source was whole blood, collected in connection with sensitization to the hapten diphenylcyclopropenone (DPC). The source of these receptors is a woman aged 25 to 39 with alopecia areata. Some clones in this sample may be carry-over from other donors' samples.

This clonotype came up many times. The rearrangement links TRBV7-6 to TRBJ2-1; D unclear. This CDR3 spans 17 amino acids. The germline CDR1 and CDR2 sequences are SGHVS and FNYEAQ. Trimming left V 0 bases short and J 0 bases short, with 12 bases between. In DNA form, the CDR3 reads TGTGCCAGCAGCTTAGCGTGGCGGTCCAGCTCCTACAATGAGCAGTTCTTC. Its translation is CASSLAWRSSSYNEQFF.

The chain recombines TRBV28 with TRBJ2-7, with 7 bases matching TRBD2. In germline, CDR1 is MDHEN, CDR2 SYDVKM. This CDR3 region has 9 residues. CDR3 sequence: CASSFPGGV. Here the CDR3 DNA reads TGTGCCAGCAGTTTCCCCGGGGGGGTC.

The chain has TRBV28 and TRBJ1-2; D is ambiguous. The germline CDR1 and CDR2 sequences are MDHEN and SYDVKM. V lost 6 bases, J lost 2 bases, and 4 bases lay in between. This CDR3 spans 11 amino acids. The CDR3 reads CASRENYGYTF. DNA for the CDR3: TGTGCCAGCAGGGAAAACTATGGCTACACCTTC.

This clonotype was counted ten times or more. The V gene is TRBV10-3, the J gene TRBJ1-4; possible D gene TRBD1, 5 bases. Per germline, CDR1 ENHRY and CDR2 SYGVKD. CDR3 size: 12 residues. V lost 5 bases and J 9 bases, leaving 10 bases between the germline ends. The DNA for the CDR3 is TGTGCCATCAGTCCGGGGGAGAAAAAACTGTTTTTT. This encodes CAISPGEKKLFF.

This clonotype showed up many times. The J gene is TRBJ1-1, the V gene TRBV4-1; no firm D call. Germline values: CDR1 MGHRA, CDR2 YSYEKL. The CDR3 has 17 residues. Trimming removed 2 bases at V and 1 base at J, with 17 bases between. CDR3 protein: CASSQSNGRDRNTEAFF. The CDR3 region has the DNA TGCGCCAGCAGCCAATCCAACGGACGGGATAGGAACACTGAAGCTTTCTTT.